This T cell receptor beta chain was profiled in a study of patients and donors after allogeneic stem cell transplantation. One entry per CDR3 protein results from TCRdb running MiXCR on the RT-PCR reads. This sample has 800,000 to 1,000,000 distinct CDR3 sequences, with roughly 18% found just once. CDR1 is KGHSH and CDR2 is LQKENI in the germline V gene. The germline V and J ends were trimmed by 1 base and 6 bases, with 12 bases remaining between them. The CDR3 runs to 14 residues. The material sequenced was blood, either unsorted or a sorted T cell fraction (not recorded which). The V and J genes are TRBV18 and TRBJ1-1, with D possibly being TRBD1 (5 bases). The receptor was derived from a human donor who was either an allogeneic HSCT recipient or a stem cell or donor lymphocyte infusion donor (not recorded which). It is not recorded whose cells these are; they may come from a transplant donor. This CDR3 reads CASSPRQGIAEAFF. DNA of the CDR3: TGTGCCAGCTCACCACGGCAGGGTATCGCTGAAGCTTTCTTT. Full variable domain (outside the CDR3, taken from reference TRBV18 and TRBJ1-1): NAGVMQNPRHLVRRRGQEARLRCSPMKGHSHVYWYRQLPEEGLKFMVYLQKENIIDESGMPKERFSAEFPKEGPSILRIQQVVRGDSAAYFCASSPRQGIAEAFFGQGTRLTVV.